Each of the 9 T cell receptor beta chains below was sequenced from the same sample in a study of cytomegalovirus exposure and HLA in healthy donors. The PCR ran on 60 Vbeta and 13 Jbeta primers. TCRdb's table, derived via immunoSEQ multiplex PCR, lists solely in-frame clones and lacks some. Seen here are over 150,000 clones, approximately 71% observed once, and the top ten hold approximately 5.1%. Sequencing used PBMCs. The origin of the receptors is a woman in her late teens or twenties in good health and CMV-seropositive.

V is TRBV7-9 and J is TRBJ2-7; D is perhaps TRBD2 (6 bases). In germline, CDR1 is SEHNR, CDR2 FQNEAQ (reference sequence). CDR3 length: 12 residues. V was shortened by 2 bases and J by 5 bases, with 7 bases between the two germline ends. This CDR3 reads CASSLWGDEQYF. CDR3 DNA: TGTGCCAGCAGCTTATGGGGGGACGAGCAGTACTTC. Full variable domain (remainder filled in from reference TRBV7-9 and TRBJ2-7): DTGVSQNPRHKITKRGQNVTFRCDPISEHNRLYWYRQTLGQGPEFLTYFQNEAQLEKSRLLSDRFSAERPKGSFSTLEIQRTEQGDSAMYLCASSLWGDEQYFGPGTRLTVT.

This clone was seen once. The genes are TRBV28 and TRBJ1-1; 8 positions agree with TRBD1. Germline CDR1 and CDR2: MDHEN and SYDVKM. After removal of 1 base from V and 7 bases from J, the junction contained 8 bases not matched to a gene. There are 15 residues in the CDR3. The CDR3 loop is CASSLFTGGRHEAFF. The CDR3 bases are TGTGCCAGCAGTTTATTTACAGGGGGGCGCCATGAAGCTTTCTTT.

The CDR3 spells CASRQGAGNTEAFF. DNA for the CDR3: TGTGCCAGTAGGCAGGGGGCGGGGAACACTGAAGCTTTCTTT. The chain employs TRBV19 and TRBJ1-1; TRBD1 matches at 8 bases. Per germline, CDR1 LNHDA and CDR2 SQIVND (reference sequence). V shed 6 bases and J 1 base; nucleotides not matched to a gene: 4. The CDR3 contains 14 residues.

This clone showed up just a few times. The gene calls are TRBV29-1 and TRBJ1-5, with TRBD1 identical over 10 bases. V was pared by 7 bases and J by 5 bases, with 8 bases of the junction left unmatched. CDR1 is SQVTM, CDR2 ANQGSEA, per germline. CDR3 length: 14 amino acids. CDR3 coding DNA: TGCAGCGCCGGCGGGACAGGGGTAGATCAGCCCCAGCATTTT. Amino acid sequence: CSAGGTGVDQPQHF.

This clone showed up just a few times. CDR3 in amino acids: CASSGRTGEGYTF. The CDR3 DNA is TGCGCCAGCAGTGGGCGGACAGGGGAGGGCTACACCTTC. The V call is TRBV4-3, the J call TRBJ1-2; 9 bases are shared with TRBD1. This CDR3 contains 13 residues. Germline CDR1 and CDR2: LGHNA and YSLEER. With 6 bases clipped from V and 8 bases from J, the junction kept 7 bases outside the gene matches.

The J gene is TRBJ2-7, the V gene TRBV28, with no clear D. The V end was cut by 3 bases, the J end by 1 base, with 13 bases between. The CDR3 runs to 15 residues. The V gene's germline CDR1 is MDHEN and CDR2 SYDVKM. The CDR3 DNA follows: TGTGCCAGCAGTTTTACCTCCAGGCCTTCCTACGAGCAGTACTTC. This gives the protein CASSFTSRPSYEQYF. Variable domain in full (rest from reference TRBV28 and TRBJ2-7): DVKVTQSSRYLVKRTGEKVFLECVQDMDHENMFWYRQDPGLGLRLIYFSYDVKMKEKGDIPEGYSVSREKKERFSLILESASTNQTSMYLCASSFTSRPSYEQYFGPGTRLTVT.

The V and J genes are TRBV9 and TRBJ1-3; D not resolved. Trimming pared 3 bases from V and 0 bases from J, leaving 10 bases between. Germline V gives CDR1 SGDLS, CDR2 YYNGEE. This CDR3 has 15 amino acids. The CDR3 loop is CASSAGLFSGNTIYF. For the CDR3, the DNA is TGTGCCAGCAGCGCCGGACTATTCTCTGGAAACACCATATATTTT.

This chain uses TRBV7-6 with TRBJ1-5, with D perhaps TRBD1 (5 bases). V lost 0 bases to trimming and J lost 9 bases, with 9 bases between them. The CDR3 sequence is 13 residues long. Germline V lookup: CDR1 SGHVS, CDR2 FNYEAQ. The CDR3 protein is CASSLAPQGPQHF. DNA for the CDR3: TGTGCCAGCAGCTTAGCCCCCCAGGGGCCCCAGCATTTT.

The chain employs TRBV4-2 and TRBJ1-1; D is unresolved. The CDR3 contains 13 residues. V gave up 6 bases and J gave up 0 bases, with 8 bases separating them. Germline V gives CDR1 LGHNA, CDR2 YNFKEQ. The CDR3 sequence is CASRPSVNTEAFF. CDR3 nucleotide sequence: TGTGCCAGCAGACCCAGCGTGAACACTGAAGCTTTCTTT.